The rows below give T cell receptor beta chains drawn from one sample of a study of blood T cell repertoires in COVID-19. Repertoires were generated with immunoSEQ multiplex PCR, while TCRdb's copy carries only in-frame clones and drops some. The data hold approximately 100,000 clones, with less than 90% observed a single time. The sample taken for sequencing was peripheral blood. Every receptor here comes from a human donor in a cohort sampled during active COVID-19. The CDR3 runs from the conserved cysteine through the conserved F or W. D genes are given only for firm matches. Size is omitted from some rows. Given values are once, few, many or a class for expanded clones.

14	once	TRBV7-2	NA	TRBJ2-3	CASSLGLNTDTQYF	TGTGCCAGCAGCTTAGGGCTGAACACAGATACGCAGTATTTT
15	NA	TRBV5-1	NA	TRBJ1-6	CASSSGEVLNSPLHF	TGCGCCAGCAGCTCCGGCGAGGTCTTGAATTCACCCCTCCACTTT
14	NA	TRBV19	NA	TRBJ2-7	CASRKTGNTYEQYF	TGTGCCAGTAGAAAAACAGGGAATACCTACGAGCAGTACTTC
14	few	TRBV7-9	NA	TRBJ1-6	CASSLSGDNSPLHF	TGTGCCAGCAGCTTATCAGGGGATAATTCACCCCTCCACTTT
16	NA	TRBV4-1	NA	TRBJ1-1	CASSQDPGGAWTEAFF	TGCGCCAGCAGCCAAGATCCGGGAGGGGCTTGGACTGAAGCTTTCTTT
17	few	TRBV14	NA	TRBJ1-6	CASSPYGRGARDSPLHF	TGTGCCAGCAGCCCCTATGGCCGGGGGGCGCGTGATTCACCCCTCCACTTT
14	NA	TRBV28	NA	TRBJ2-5	CASSLEQEKETQYF	TGTGCCAGCAGTTTAGAACAGGAGAAAGAGACCCAGTACTTC
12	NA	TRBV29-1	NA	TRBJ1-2	CSVQAANYGYTF	TGCAGCGTTCAGGCAGCAAACTATGGCTACACCTTC
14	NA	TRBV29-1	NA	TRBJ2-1	CSVEGSPSYNEQFF	TGCAGCGTTGAAGGTTCTCCCTCCTACAATGAGCAGTTCTTC
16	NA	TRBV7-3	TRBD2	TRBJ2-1	CASSLGLAGTDNEQFF	TGTGCCAGCAGCTTGGGACTAGCGGGCACCGACAATGAGCAGTTCTTC
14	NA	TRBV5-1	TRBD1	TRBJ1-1	CASSLEGARTEAFF	TGCGCCAGCAGCTTGGAGGGGGCACGCACTGAAGCTTTCTTT
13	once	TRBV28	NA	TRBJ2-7	CASKFPDGGEQYF	TGTGCCAGCAAATTCCCTGATGGGGGCGAGCAATACTTC
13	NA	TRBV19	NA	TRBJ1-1	CASSTPFRTEAFF	TGTGCCAGTAGTACCCCTTTTCGTACTGAAGCTTTCTTT
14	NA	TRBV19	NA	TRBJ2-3	CATTPFGRRDTQYF	TGTGCCACTACACCCTTTGGACGGAGGGATACGCAGTATTTT
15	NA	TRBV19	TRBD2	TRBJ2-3	CASSPRTRNTDTQYF	TGTGCCAGTAGTCCCCGGACTAGAAACACAGATACGCAGTATTTT